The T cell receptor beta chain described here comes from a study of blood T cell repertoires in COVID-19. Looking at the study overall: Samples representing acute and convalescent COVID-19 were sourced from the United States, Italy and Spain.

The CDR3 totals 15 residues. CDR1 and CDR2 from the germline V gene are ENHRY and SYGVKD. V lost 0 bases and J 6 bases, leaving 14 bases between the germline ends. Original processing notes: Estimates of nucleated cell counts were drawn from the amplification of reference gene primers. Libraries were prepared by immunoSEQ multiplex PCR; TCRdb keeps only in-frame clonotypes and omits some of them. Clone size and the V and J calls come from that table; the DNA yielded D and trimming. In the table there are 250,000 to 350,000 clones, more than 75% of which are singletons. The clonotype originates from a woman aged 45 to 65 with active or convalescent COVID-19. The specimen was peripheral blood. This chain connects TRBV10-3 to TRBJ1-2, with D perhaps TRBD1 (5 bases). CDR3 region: CAISESRSGVDGYTF. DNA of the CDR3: TGTGCCATCAGTGAGTCGAGGTCGGGGGTGGATGGCTACACCTTC.